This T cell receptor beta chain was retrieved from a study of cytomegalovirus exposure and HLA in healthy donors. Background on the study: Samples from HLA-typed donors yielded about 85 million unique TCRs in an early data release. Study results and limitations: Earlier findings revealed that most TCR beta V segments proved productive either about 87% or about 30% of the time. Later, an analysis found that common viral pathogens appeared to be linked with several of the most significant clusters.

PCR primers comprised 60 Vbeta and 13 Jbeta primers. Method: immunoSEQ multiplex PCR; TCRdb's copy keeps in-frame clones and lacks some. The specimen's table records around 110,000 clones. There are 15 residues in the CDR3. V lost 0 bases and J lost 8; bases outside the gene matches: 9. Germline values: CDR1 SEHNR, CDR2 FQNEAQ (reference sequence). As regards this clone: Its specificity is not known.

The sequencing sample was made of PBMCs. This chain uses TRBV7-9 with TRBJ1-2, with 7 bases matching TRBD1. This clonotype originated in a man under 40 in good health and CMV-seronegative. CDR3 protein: CASSLAAGTVMGYTF. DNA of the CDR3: TGTGCCAGCAGCTTAGCAGCCGGGACAGTTATGGGCTACACCTTC.